These 21 T cell receptor beta chains came from one sample sequenced in a study of beta chain features in type 1 diabetes. Sequencing targeted expressed TCRB transcripts, as all isolated RNA had been reverse transcribed. Libraries were prepared by immunoSEQ multiplex PCR; TCRdb keeps only in-frame clonotypes and omits some of them. The sample gives about 150,000 clones, roughly 10% of which show up once; over 2% is in the top ten. The sample comprised central memory CD4+ T cells from blood. The origin of the receptors is a man younger than 35 in good health.

In this sample, this clone turned up many times. This sequence joins TRBV15 and TRBJ1-3, with D possibly TRBD1 on 5 matching bases. With 0 bases removed from V and 4 bases from J, the gap between germline ends came to 10 bases. The germline V gene encodes CDR1 LNHNV and CDR2 YYDKDF (reference sequence). The CDR3 is 15 amino acids. The CDR3 DNA is TGTGCCACCAGCAGAGATCGAAGGGGCGGAAACACCATATATTTT. Its translation: CATSRDRRGGNTIYF.

The chain employs TRBV4-3 and TRBJ2-1; D tentatively fits TRBD1 or TRBD2 (5 bases each). The CDR3 length is 17 residues. V was clipped by 1 base and J by 9 bases, with 22 bases between them. Germline V gene data show CDR1 as LGHNA and CDR2 as YSLEER. Here the CDR3 reads CASSQVEGSRARGEQFF. The CDR3 bases are TGCGCCAGCAGCCAAGTAGAGGGGTCCAGGGCCAGAGGTGAGCAGTTCTTC.

The chain carries TRBV11-2 and TRBJ2-1; D call uncertain. CDR1 and CDR2 from the germline V gene are SGHAT and FQNNGV. The CDR3 runs 16 residues. Trimming pared 3 bases from V and 0 bases from J, leaving 12 bases between. CDR3 sequence: CASSFDVAHSYNEQFF. DNA of the CDR3: TGTGCCAGCAGCTTTGATGTGGCCCACTCCTACAATGAGCAGTTCTTC.

The rearrangement uses TRBV14 and TRBJ2-1; 7 bases match TRBD2. The CDR3 loop spans 15 amino acids. V lost 2 bases and J lost 6; bases outside the gene matches: 7. Germline V lookup: CDR1 SGHDN, CDR2 FVKESK. CDR3 sequence reads: CASSQPRETFNEQFF. The CDR3 DNA follows: TGTGCCAGCAGCCAACCGCGGGAGACCTTCAATGAGCAGTTCTTC.

The gene calls are TRBV5-4 and TRBJ2-7; D gene unclear. The V end was cut by 3 bases, the J end by 3 bases, with 10 bases between. The CDR3 spans 13 residues. Germline V CDR1 and CDR2: SGHNT, YYREEE (reference sequence). CDR3 region: CASSSDGRYEQYF. CDR3 sequence (DNA): TGTGCCAGCAGCTCGGACGGGCGCTACGAGCAGTACTTC.

In its sample, this clone was seen a few times. The DNA for the CDR3 is TGTGCCAGCAGTTACTCGAAGCAACGGGCAGGGGGTGAAGCTTTCTTT. As protein: CASSYSKQRAGGEAFF. This chain joins TRBV6-5 and TRBJ1-1, with 7 bases aligning to TRBD1. Germline V gene lookup returns CDR1 MNHEY and CDR2 SVGAGI. J lost 7 bases, V lost 0 bases, and 11 bases had no gene match. This CDR3 is built from 16 residues.

This clone was seen more than once but under ten times. This rearrangement joins TRBV7-9 to TRBJ2-7; possible D gene TRBD1, 5 bases. This CDR3 has 14 residues. Looked up from germline, CDR1 is SEHNR and CDR2 is FQNEAQ (reference sequence). The V end lost 0 bases, the J end lost 9 bases, and 15 bases lay between the germline ends. CDR3 amino acids: CASSLARAPRVQYF. In nucleotides, the CDR3 is TGTGCCAGCAGCTTAGCCAGGGCGCCTAGAGTGCAGTACTTC.

The genes are TRBV7-2 and TRBJ2-2, with a weak D call TRBD1 (5 bases). Germline V gene lookup returns CDR1 SGHTA and CDR2 FQGNSA. CDR3 length: 14 residues. Trimming took off 0 bases at V and 6 bases at J, with 8 bases between the two ends. DNA of the CDR3: TGTGCCAGCAGCTTAGCCCCAGGGTCCGGGGAGCTGTTTTTT. Residues: CASSLAPGSGELFF.

This clone was picked up a small number of times. V usage is TRBV30 and J usage is TRBJ2-5; D is ambiguous. The germline V gene has CDR1 GTSNPN and CDR2 SVGIG (reference sequence). The ends were cut back, 0 bases at V and 1 base at J, with 12 bases in the middle. The CDR3 is 15 residues long. CDR3 sequence reads: CAWSVERARQETQYF. The CDR3 coding sequence is TGTGCCTGGAGTGTTGAAAGGGCTCGCCAAGAGACCCAGTACTTC. Supplemented by reference TRBV30 and TRBJ2-5, the full variable domain reads SQTIHQWPATLVQPVGSPLSLECTVEGTSNPNLYWYRQAAGRGLQLLFYSVGIGQISSEVPQNLSASRPQDRQFILSSKKLLLSDSGFYLCAWSVERARQETQYFGPGTRLLVL.

As for this clone: Different DNA sequences within this sample yield the same CDR3. This sequence joins TRBV28 and TRBJ1-2; D ambiguous. The germline V gene has CDR1 MDHEN and CDR2 SYDVKM. The V gene lost 2 bases and the J gene lost 2 bases, with 3 bases spanning the gap. CDR3 length: 12 residues. The CDR3 DNA reads as TGTGCCAGCAGTTTAATCAACTATGGCTACACCTTC. Its protein is CASSLINYGYTF.

This clone was seen more than once but under ten times. V usage is TRBV14 and J usage is TRBJ1-2; no definite D call. Germline lookup yields CDR1 SGHDN and CDR2 FVKESK. The CDR3 consists of 14 residues. Deletions cut 4 bases from V and 8 bases from J, with 17 bases between. The CDR3 sequence is CASSRLTSGGGYTF. In DNA form, the CDR3 reads TGTGCCAGCAGCCGCTTGACAAGCGGAGGCGGCTACACCTTC.

This clone came up a few times. The chain employs TRBV15 and TRBJ2-2; D is uncertain. The CDR3 length is 18 residues. With 0 bases removed from V and 3 bases from J, the gap between germline ends came to 17 bases. Per the germline V gene, CDR1 is LNHNV and CDR2 is YYDKDF (reference sequence). DNA of the CDR3: TGTGCCACCAGCAGAGAGCTATGGAGCCTAAGAGACACCGGGGAGCTGTTTTTT. Amino acids: CATSRELWSLRDTGELFF.

Turning to this clone: This sequence is one base from a far larger clone and is likely a read error. Other DNA sequences in this specimen translate into the identical CDR3. The rearrangement uses TRBV29-1 and TRBJ2-1, with D possibly matching TRBD2 (6 bases). V gave up 6 bases and J gave up 4 bases, with 25 bases separating them. CDR1 is SQVTM and CDR2 is ANQGSEA in the germline V gene. The CDR3 totals 17 residues. The CDR3 protein is CSVEGVGGERVYNEQFF. CDR3 nucleotides: TGCAGCGTGGAGGGTGTTGGGGGAGAGCGGGTTTACAATGAGCAGTTCTTC.

This clone was recorded a few times. The chain links TRBV27 to TRBJ1-1; D is unclear. From germline, CDR1 is MNHEY and CDR2 SMNVEV (reference sequence). Trimming cost V 6 bases and J 3 bases, with 20 bases left between them. The CDR3 runs to 16 residues. The CDR3 here is CASSPTRSIRDTEAFF. The CDR3 region has the DNA TGTGCCAGCAGCCCGACCCGATCCATACGGGACACTGAAGCTTTCTTT.

V gene TRBV11-1 combines with J gene TRBJ1-2; 7 bases are a match to TRBD1. After removal of 5 bases from V and 8 bases from J, the junction contained 14 bases not matched to a gene. The CDR3 is 15 amino acids. Per germline, CDR1 SGHAT and CDR2 FQDESV (reference sequence). The CDR3 loop is CASSAQQGNSGGYTF. CDR3 bases: TGTGCCAGCAGCGCACAACAGGGGAACTCGGGCGGCTACACCTTC.

CDR3 sequence reads: CASSHIRGRTDTQYF. In DNA, the CDR3 is TGTGCCAGCAGCCATATTCGGGGGCGGACAGATACGCAGTATTTT. The chain recombines TRBV7-8 with TRBJ2-3; tentatively, D is TRBD1 or TRBD2 (6 bases each). The germline V gene encodes CDR1 SGHVS and CDR2 FQNEAQ. There are 15 residues in the CDR3. Trimming shortened V by 5 bases and J by 3 bases, and 15 bases separated the two germline ends.

This clone was observed many times. This chain joins TRBV28 and TRBJ2-7; 7 nucleotides match TRBD1. Germline loops: CDR1 MDHEN, CDR2 SYDVKM. The CDR3 runs to 14 residues. V lost 11 bases, J lost 0 bases, and 10 bases stayed unmatched. CDR3 nucleotide sequence: TGTGCCGCAAGAACACGGACAGGCTCCTACGAGCAGTACTTC. Translating gives CAARTRTGSYEQYF.

This clone was counted only a few times. This chain uses TRBV7-2 with TRBJ2-1; 14 bases map to TRBD2. The CDR3 has 15 residues. V trimming: 4 bases; J trimming: 8 bases; junction bases outside the gene matches: 4. CDR1 and CDR2 (germline): SGHTA, FQGNSA. Here the CDR3 reads CASSSGLAGAHEQFF. The DNA for the CDR3 is TGTGCCAGCAGCTCGGGACTAGCGGGAGCCCATGAGCAGTTCTTC.

This clone was counted only a few times. The rearrangement uses TRBV28 and TRBJ1-2; maybe TRBD1 (5 bases). V lost 3 bases and J 1 base, leaving 6 bases between the germline ends. This CDR3 region has 13 residues. CDR1 MDHEN and CDR2 SYDVKM come from the germline V gene. Written as DNA, the CDR3 is TGTGCCAGCAGTTTGGACATTAACTATGGCTACACCTTC. Translated, it gives CASSLDINYGYTF.

This chain connects TRBV12-5 to TRBJ2-1; the match to TRBD2 covers 9 bases. J lost 8 bases, V lost 6 bases, and 11 bases had no gene match. Germline-derived CDR1 and CDR2 are LGHNT and FRNRAP. There are 15 residues in the CDR3. The CDR3 spells CASGKTGLAGDEQFF. DNA for the CDR3: TGTGCTAGTGGCAAAACGGGACTAGCCGGAGATGAGCAGTTCTTC.

This clone was picked up a small number of times. The gene calls are TRBV28 and TRBJ2-2; D is undetermined. The CDR3 is 14 amino acids. Trimming removed 3 bases from V and 7 bases from J, with 12 bases in between. Per germline, CDR1 MDHEN and CDR2 SYDVKM. CDR3 coding DNA: TGTGCCAGCAGTTTCCTCGGCCGGCGCGGGGAGCTGTTTTTT. Translating gives CASSFLGRRGELFF.